This T cell receptor beta chain was captured in a study of blood T cells in healthy people across ages (dated by TCRdb to about 2015). Looking at the study overall: In model experiments, template switching captured about one uniquely barcoded TCR beta cDNA molecule for every two T cells. The study measured age-related changes in TCR beta repertoire diversity using deep sequencing normalized with unique cDNA molecular identifiers. The donors were split into four age groups: young (average around 17 years), middle-aged (39), aged (more than 60) and long-lived (under 90). For two donors (one aged 18 to 30 and one aged 80 or older), the study analyzed two additional independent replicas of 1 million unique cDNA reads from the same blood draw. To avoid experimental bias, donors of different ages were distributed randomly across sequencing lanes. The full study reports these points: Because donor CMV infection status was unknown, age-related changes in expanded clonotypes were potentially confounded. Estimates of total diversity from one million sequenced T cells were regarded as lower bounds and underestimates. Compared with the aged group, the long-lived group had more naive CD4+ T cells, fewer expanded clones and increased TCR diversity, suggesting age selection. Observed TCR beta diversity per million T cells fell roughly linearly with age, and a significant reduction was already apparent by age roughly 40. Because profiling used bulk unsorted PBMCs, naive and antigen-experienced compartments could not be compared conclusively. There was a strong correlation between observed TCR beta diversity and the percentage of naive T cells measured by flow cytometry.

CDR1 and CDR2 (DFQATT, SNEGSKA) derive from the germline V gene (reference sequence). From the cysteine up to the phenylalanine, the CDR3 has a length of 13 residues. The sequence is cut down to CDR3 DNA, 39 bases in frame from base 1. V was cut back by 2 bases and J by 3 bases, leaving a gap of 10 bases between them. The donors were roughly 39 Caucasian individuals from Russia, aged 6 to 90 years, who were systemically healthy. About 9.6 milliliters of peripheral blood were collected from each donor into EDTA-treated Vacutainer tubes. Ficoll-Paque density-gradient centrifugation was used to isolate PBMCs, with at least 6.5 million per sample. Trizol reagent was used to extract total RNA from the PBMCs, yielding at least 5.5 micrograms per sample. Naive CD45RAhigh/CD27high T cell percentages were measured by flow cytometry on a PBMC aliquot from every donor. For this clonotype: The antigen it binds to is not known. No clone much larger than this one lies a single base away; base qualities are absent.

The library was generated by 5' RACE. The sequencing machine was an Illumina HiSeq 2500. A second PCR of about 6 to 12 cycles was run with a J-beta primer mix and a sample-barcoded 5' primer. A unique molecular identifier was introduced onto each TCR beta cDNA molecule by a template-switch 5' adaptor carrying 12 random nucleotides. Each sample yielded at least 3 million CDR3-containing paired-end reads. First-strand cDNA was synthesized from all RNA with the Mint cDNA synthesis kit, primed by a TRBC-specific oligonucleotide. Following uracil-DNA glycosylase treatment, all cDNA underwent a first 18-cycle PCR with the universal primers M1SS and BC2_uni_R. Concerning the study's data processing: For normalization, 1 million high-quality reads, each with a distinct molecular identifier, were randomly selected from each sample. Reads sharing molecular identifiers were discarded rather than binned into consensus sequences. CDR3 identification, clonotype clustering and error correction used MiTCR with a Q25 quality threshold and the strictest error-elimination algorithm. Lower-bound total TCR beta diversity was estimated with a nonparametric unseen species model using Euler transformation. TCRdb passed the public sequencing reads through fastp at Q25 and MiXCR, retaining productive beta sequences. For every CDR3 protein sequence, its rows merge into one entry that carries the most common genes and DNA. Clone size and V and J calls follow TCRdb, not the original study. The sample table holds roughly 1,500,000 distinct CDR3 sequences, of which roughly 32% were seen once. The ten largest clones represent 11% of the sample.

In this chain, TRBV20-1 is recombined with TRBJ2-5, with the D gene too uncertain to name. The specimen sequenced was blood. This TCR was recovered from a woman aged 25 to 39 in good health. In nucleotides, the sequence is TGCAGTGCTAGACCGTGGGGAAAAGAGACCCAGTACTTC. Its translation is CSARPWGKETQYF.